This is a list of T cell receptor beta chains from one sample in a study of blood T cell repertoires in COVID-19. Generated by immunoSEQ multiplex PCR, the TCRdb table keeps only in-frame clones and is missing some. The table includes about 45,000 clones, almost 85% detected once. Input material: peripheral blood. These receptors were obtained from a human donor in a cohort sampled during active COVID-19. Both conserved end residues are part of each CDR3. The order of the fields is clone size, D gene, CDR3 length, V gene, J gene, CDR3 protein, CDR3 DNA. D genes are given only for firm matches. Clone size is not always given. Where it is, it says once, few, many or a class for expanded clones.

NA,TRBD2,17,TRBV19,TRBJ2-3,CASGGLAPAGGTDTQYF,TGTGCCAGTGGGGGACTAGCACCCGCGGGCGGCACAGATACGCAGTATTTT
NA,NA,13,TRBV30,TRBJ2-7,CAWSRQAPYEQYF,TGTGCCTGGAGCCGCCAGGCACCCTACGAGCAGTACTTC
NA,NA,14,TRBV5-5,TRBJ2-5,CASSLAASWETQYF,TGTGCCAGCAGCTTGGCTGCTAGCTGGGAGACCCAGTACTTC
NA,TRBD2,13,TRBV12-3/TRBV12-4,TRBJ2-1,CASSSGGNNEQFF,TGTGCCAGCTCAAGCGGGGGTAACAATGAGCAGTTCTTC
NA,NA,19,TRBV3-1/TRBV3-2,TRBJ2-3,CASSLSPHSGFLSTDTQYF,TGTGCCAGCAGCCTTTCCCCCCATTCAGGTTTCCTAAGCACAGATACGCAGTATTTT
few,NA,14,TRBV5-1,TRBJ1-2,CASSLMGQGSGYTF,TGCGCCAGCAGCTTAATGGGGCAGGGGTCTGGCTACACCTTC
NA,TRBD1,14,TRBV6-5,TRBJ1-2,CATLDRDYNYGYTF,TGTGCCACTCTGGACAGGGACTATAACTATGGCTACACCTTC
NA,NA,13,TRBV4-3,TRBJ2-7,CASSQDHSYEQYF,TGCGCCAGCAGCCAAGATCACTCCTACGAGCAGTACTTC
NA,TRBD1,15,TRBV10-3,TRBJ1-4,CAISAGQGASEKLFF,TGTGCCATCAGTGCGGGACAGGGAGCGTCTGAAAAACTGTTTTTT
NA,TRBD1,16,TRBV4-1,TRBJ1-6,CASSQGIRGKNSPLHF,TGCGCCAGCAGCCAGGGGATCAGGGGGAAGAATTCACCCCTCCACTTT
few,TRBD1,15,TRBV3-1/TRBV3-2,TRBJ1-6,CASNWDRGENSPLHF,TGTGCCAGCAACTGGGACAGGGGAGAGAATTCACCCCTCCACTTT
NA,TRBD1,13,TRBV6-2/TRBV6-3,TRBJ2-7,CASSPGQGGEQYF,TGTGCCAGCAGTCCGGGACAGGGTGGCGAGCAGTACTTC
NA,NA,15,TRBV4-1,TRBJ1-1,CASSPIGRRTSEAFF,TGCGCCAGCAGCCCAATAGGCAGGAGGACTTCTGAAGCTTTCTTT